These 8 T cell receptor beta chains came from one sample sequenced in a study of regulatory T cells in long-lasting Graves disease. Described time point: persistent/refractory GD, antithyroid drugs over 5 years with positive TRAb. PBMC-extracted RNA yielded the TCR library. Combining iRepertoire HTBI primers with Arm-PCR of CDR3 regions, the authors built TCR beta libraries. TCRdb used MiXCR to reprocess the multiplex PCR reads, holding one entry per CDR3 protein. The data contain a few hundred thousand distinct CDR3 sequences, roughly 21% of them singletons. This sample comprised peripheral blood mononuclear cells (PBMCs), obtained when the disease was refractory, from a patient treated with antithyroid drugs. The receptors originated from a female donor with Graves disease.

This clonotype occurred many times. This chain uses TRBV12-3 or TRBV12-4 with TRBJ1-2; D call uncertain. Trimming removed 3 bases from V and 6 bases from J, with 11 bases in between. CDR3 length: 13 amino acids. DNA for the CDR3: TGTGCCAGCAGTTTTTGGGAAGGAGATGGCTACACCTTC. As protein: CASSFWEGDGYTF.

In this sample, this clonotype turned up many times. The chain links TRBV11-1 to TRBJ1-1; no reliable D call. The germline V and J ends were trimmed by 1 base and 1 base, with 7 bases remaining between them. This CDR3 region has 14 residues. The V gene's germline CDR1 is SGHAT and CDR2 FQDESV (reference sequence). The CDR3 loop is CASSLEMWNTEAFF. The CDR3 DNA is TGTGCCAGCAGCTTAGAGATGTGGAACACTGAAGCTTTCTTT. Full variable domain (rest looked up from reference TRBV11-1 and TRBJ1-1): EAEVAQSPRYKITEKSQAVAFWCDPISGHATLYWYRQILGQGPELLVQFQDESVVDDSQLPKDRFSAERLKGVDSTLKIQPAELGDSAMYLCASSLEMWNTEAFFGQGTRLTVV.

This clonotype was seen a handful of times. V is TRBV27 and J is TRBJ1-2, with 7 nucleotides matching TRBD1. V lost 0 bases and J lost 4; bases outside the gene matches: 8. The CDR3 has 16 residues. Germline V CDR1 and CDR2: MNHEY, SMNVEV (reference sequence). The CDR3 loop is CASSLSQGESTYGYTF. The CDR3 DNA reads TGTGCCAGCAGTTTATCCCAGGGGGAGAGCACCTATGGCTACACCTTC.

This clonotype was recorded at least ten times. This sequence joins TRBV2 and TRBJ1-6; no firm D call. V dropped 4 bases and J dropped 10 bases, with 17 bases sitting between them. Germline lookup yields CDR1 SNHLY and CDR2 FYNNEI. The CDR3 covers 15 residues. The CDR3 DNA is TGTGCCAGCAGTGCGTCCCACCATTTGGCCTCACCCCTCCACTTT. Translation gives CASSASHHLASPLHF.

The chain combines TRBV7-2 with TRBJ2-1; TRBD1 might be the D (6 bases). The CDR3 is 16 amino acids. Germline CDR1 reads SGHTA; CDR2 reads FQGNSA. Trimming took off 2 bases at V and 3 bases at J, with 14 bases between the two ends. The CDR3 coding sequence is TGTGCCAGCAGCTTAAGGTTCCAGGACAGCTACAATGAGCAGTTCTTC. It encodes CASSLRFQDSYNEQFF.

This clonotype has only a few counts. The V call is TRBV24-1, the J call TRBJ1-5, with D possibly matching TRBD1 (5 bases). Germline V gene lookup returns CDR1 KGHDR and CDR2 SFDVKD. The CDR3 length is 16 residues. The V end lost 4 bases, the J end lost 4 bases, and 16 bases lay between the germline ends. The CDR3 loop is CATSESRSGTNQPQHF. DNA for the CDR3: TGTGCCACCAGTGAGAGTCGTTCAGGGACTAATCAGCCCCAGCATTTT.

Ten or more counts support this clonotype. The gene calls are TRBV7-2 and TRBJ1-5; the D gene is possibly TRBD1 (6 bases). Germline V CDR1 and CDR2: SGHTA, FQGNSA. The V and J ends lost 5 bases and 7 bases respectively, with 21 bases between them. The CDR3 spans 16 residues. The CDR3 region is CASSPPSAGVGQPQHF. The DNA of the CDR3 is TGTGCCAGCAGCCCCCCTTCGGCAGGGGTGGGACAGCCCCAGCATTTT.

This chain connects TRBV7-8 to TRBJ2-2, with D possibly being TRBD1 or TRBD2 (5 bases each). Germline CDR1 SGHVS, CDR2 FQNEAQ. The CDR3 consists of 17 residues. The V gene lost 1 base and the J gene lost 0 bases, with 12 bases spanning the gap. CDR3 coding DNA: TGTGCCAGCAGCTTAGGGTTGCCGGGGCCGAACACCGGGGAGCTGTTTTTT. This codes for CASSLGLPGPNTGELFF.